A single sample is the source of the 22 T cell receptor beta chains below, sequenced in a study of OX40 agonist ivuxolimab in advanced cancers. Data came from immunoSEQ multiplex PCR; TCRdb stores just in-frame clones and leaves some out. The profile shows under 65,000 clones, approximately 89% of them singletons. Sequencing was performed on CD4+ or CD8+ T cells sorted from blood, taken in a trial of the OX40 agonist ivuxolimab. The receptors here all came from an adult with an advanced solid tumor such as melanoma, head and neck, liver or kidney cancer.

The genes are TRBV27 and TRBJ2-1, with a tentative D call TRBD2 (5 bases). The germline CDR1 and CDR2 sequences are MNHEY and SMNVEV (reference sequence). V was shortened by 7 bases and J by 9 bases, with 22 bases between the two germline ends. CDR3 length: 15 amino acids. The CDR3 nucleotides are TGTGCCAGCATGATCCCCGGTTCAGGACGGGGTGAGCAGTTCTTC. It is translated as CASMIPGSGRGEQFF.

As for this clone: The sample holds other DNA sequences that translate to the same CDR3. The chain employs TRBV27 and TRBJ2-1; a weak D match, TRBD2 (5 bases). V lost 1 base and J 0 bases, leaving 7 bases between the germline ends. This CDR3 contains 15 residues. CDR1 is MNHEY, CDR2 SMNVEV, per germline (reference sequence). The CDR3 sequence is CASSLLAGSYNEQFF. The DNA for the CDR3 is TGTGCCAGCAGTTTATTGGCGGGCTCCTACAATGAGCAGTTCTTC.

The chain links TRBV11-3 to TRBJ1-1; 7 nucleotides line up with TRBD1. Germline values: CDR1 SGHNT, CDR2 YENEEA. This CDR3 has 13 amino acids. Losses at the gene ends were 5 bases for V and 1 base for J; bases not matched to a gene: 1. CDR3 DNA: TGTGCCAGCAGCCAGGGGGGGAACACTGAAGCTTTCTTT. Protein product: CASSQGGNTEAFF.

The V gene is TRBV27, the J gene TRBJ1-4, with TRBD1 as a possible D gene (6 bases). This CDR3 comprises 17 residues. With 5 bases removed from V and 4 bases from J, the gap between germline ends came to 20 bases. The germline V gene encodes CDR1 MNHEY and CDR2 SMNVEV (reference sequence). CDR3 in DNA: TGTGCCAGCAGTCCTATCCGGGGGGGGCCTGGTAATGAAAAACTGTTTTTT. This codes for CASSPIRGGPGNEKLFF.

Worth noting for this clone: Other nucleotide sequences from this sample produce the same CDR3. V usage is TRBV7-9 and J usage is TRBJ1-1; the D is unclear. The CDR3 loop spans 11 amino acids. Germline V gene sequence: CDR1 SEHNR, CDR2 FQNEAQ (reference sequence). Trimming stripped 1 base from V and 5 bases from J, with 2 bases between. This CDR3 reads CASSLGTEAFF. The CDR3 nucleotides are TGTGCCAGCAGCTTAGGGACTGAAGCTTTCTTT.

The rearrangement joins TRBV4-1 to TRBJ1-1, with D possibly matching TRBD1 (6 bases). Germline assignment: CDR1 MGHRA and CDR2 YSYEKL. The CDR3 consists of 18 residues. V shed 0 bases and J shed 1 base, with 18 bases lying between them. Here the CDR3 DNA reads TGCGCCAGCAGCCAAGAACCCCACCCGCCAGGGGCGAACACTGAAGCTTTCTTT. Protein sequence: CASSQEPHPPGANTEAFF.

CDR3 DNA sequence: TGTGCCAGCAGTCCCCTGGGTGATAATTCACCCCTCCACTTT. This translates into CASSPLGDNSPLHF. The chain has TRBV27 and TRBJ1-6; no clear D gene. V gave up 5 bases and J gave up 5 bases, with 10 bases separating them. The CDR3 extends over 14 amino acids. From germline, CDR1 is MNHEY and CDR2 SMNVEV (reference sequence).

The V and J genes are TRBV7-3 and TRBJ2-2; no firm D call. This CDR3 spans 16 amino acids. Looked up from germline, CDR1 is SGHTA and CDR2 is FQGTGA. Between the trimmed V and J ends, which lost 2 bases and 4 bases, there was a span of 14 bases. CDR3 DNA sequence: TGTGCCAGCAGCTTAGGCCACAACCCCGGCACCGGGGAGCTGTTTTTT. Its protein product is CASSLGHNPGTGELFF.

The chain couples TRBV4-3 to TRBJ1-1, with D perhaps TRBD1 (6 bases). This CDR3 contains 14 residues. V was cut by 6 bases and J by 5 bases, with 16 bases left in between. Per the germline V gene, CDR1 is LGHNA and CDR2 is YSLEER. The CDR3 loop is CASSYRVGRTEAFF. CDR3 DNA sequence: TGCGCCAGCAGTTACAGGGTAGGAAGGACTGAAGCTTTCTTT.

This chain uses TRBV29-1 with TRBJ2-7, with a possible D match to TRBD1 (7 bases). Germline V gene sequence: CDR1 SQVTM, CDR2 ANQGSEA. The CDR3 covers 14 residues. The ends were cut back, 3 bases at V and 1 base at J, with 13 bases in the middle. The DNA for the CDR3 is TGCAGCGTTGAGGTCAGGGGGGATTCCTACGAGCAGTACTTC. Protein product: CSVEVRGDSYEQYF.

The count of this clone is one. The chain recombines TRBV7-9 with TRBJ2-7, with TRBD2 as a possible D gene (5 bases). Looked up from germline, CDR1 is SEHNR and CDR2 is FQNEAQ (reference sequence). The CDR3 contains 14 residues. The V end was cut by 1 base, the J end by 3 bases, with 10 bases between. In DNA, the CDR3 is TGTGCCAGCAGCTTAGTGGCGGCGGGCTACGAGCAGTACTTC. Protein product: CASSLVAAGYEQYF.

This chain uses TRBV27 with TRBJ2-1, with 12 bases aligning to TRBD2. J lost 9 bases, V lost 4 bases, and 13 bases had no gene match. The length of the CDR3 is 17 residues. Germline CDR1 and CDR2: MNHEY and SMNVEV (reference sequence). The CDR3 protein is CASSYLETSGSKVEQFF. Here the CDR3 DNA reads TGTGCCAGCAGTTACCTGGAGACTAGCGGGAGTAAGGTTGAGCAGTTCTTC.

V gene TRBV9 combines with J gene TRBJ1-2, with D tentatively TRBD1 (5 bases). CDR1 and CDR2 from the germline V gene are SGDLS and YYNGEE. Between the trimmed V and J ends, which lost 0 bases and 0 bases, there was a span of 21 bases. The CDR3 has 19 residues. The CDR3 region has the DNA TGTGCCAGCAGCGTAGGGATCGGAGGGACCTACCGAGCTAACTATGGCTACACCTTC. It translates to CASSVGIGGTYRANYGYTF.

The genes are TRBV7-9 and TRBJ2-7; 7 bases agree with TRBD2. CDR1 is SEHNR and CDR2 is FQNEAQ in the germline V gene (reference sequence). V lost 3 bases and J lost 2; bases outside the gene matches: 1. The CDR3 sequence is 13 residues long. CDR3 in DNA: TGTGCCAGCAGCTTGCTAGCGGCCTACGAGCAGTACTTC. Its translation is CASSLLAAYEQYF.

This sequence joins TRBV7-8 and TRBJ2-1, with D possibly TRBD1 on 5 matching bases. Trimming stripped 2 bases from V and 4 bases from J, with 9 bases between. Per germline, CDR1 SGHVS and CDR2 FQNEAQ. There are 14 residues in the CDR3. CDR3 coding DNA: TGTGCCAGCAGCTTACTAGGGGTATACAATGAGCAGTTCTTC. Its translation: CASSLLGVYNEQFF.

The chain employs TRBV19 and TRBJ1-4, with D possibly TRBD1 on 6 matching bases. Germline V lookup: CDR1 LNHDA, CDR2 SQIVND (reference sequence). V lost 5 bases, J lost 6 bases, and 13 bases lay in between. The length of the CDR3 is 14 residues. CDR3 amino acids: CASSSDSGDEKLFF. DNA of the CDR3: TGTGCCAGTAGTTCGGACAGCGGGGATGAAAAACTGTTTTTT.

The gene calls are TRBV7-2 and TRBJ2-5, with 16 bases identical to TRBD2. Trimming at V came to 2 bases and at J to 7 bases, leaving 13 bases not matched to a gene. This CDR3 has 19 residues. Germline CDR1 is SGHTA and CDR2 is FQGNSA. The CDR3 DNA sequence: TGTGCCAGCAGCTTAACACTCCACGGGACTAGCGGGAGGGCTCGGACCCAGTACTTC. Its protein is CASSLTLHGTSGRARTQYF.

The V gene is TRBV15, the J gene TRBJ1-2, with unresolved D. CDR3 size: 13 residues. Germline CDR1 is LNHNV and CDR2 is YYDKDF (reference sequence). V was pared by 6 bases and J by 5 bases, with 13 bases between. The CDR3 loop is CATRKDVSYGYTF. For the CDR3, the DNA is TGTGCCACCAGGAAGGACGTATCATATGGCTACACCTTC.

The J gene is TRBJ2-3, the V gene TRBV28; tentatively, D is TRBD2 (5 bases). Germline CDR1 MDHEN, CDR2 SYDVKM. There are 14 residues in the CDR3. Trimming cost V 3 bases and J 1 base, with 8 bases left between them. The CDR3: CASSLGSGTDTQYF. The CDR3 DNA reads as TGTGCCAGCAGTTTGGGGAGTGGCACAGATACGCAGTATTTT.

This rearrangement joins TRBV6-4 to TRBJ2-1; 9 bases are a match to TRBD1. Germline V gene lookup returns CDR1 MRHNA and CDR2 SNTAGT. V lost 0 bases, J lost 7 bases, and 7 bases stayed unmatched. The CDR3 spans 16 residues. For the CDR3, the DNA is TGTGCCAGCAGTGACTCGACACAGGGGGCTGGGAATGAGCAGTTCTTC. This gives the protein CASSDSTQGAGNEQFF.

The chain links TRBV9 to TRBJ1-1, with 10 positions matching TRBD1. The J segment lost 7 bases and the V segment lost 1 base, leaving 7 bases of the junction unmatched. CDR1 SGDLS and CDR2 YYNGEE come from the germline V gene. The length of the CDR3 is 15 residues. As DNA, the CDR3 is TGTGCCAGCAGCGTACTGGACAGGGGGATTCATGAAGCTTTCTTT. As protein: CASSVLDRGIHEAFF. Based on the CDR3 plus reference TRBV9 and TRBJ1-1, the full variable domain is DSGVTQTPKHLITATGQRVTLRCSPRSGDLSVYWYQQSLDQGLQFLIQYYNGEERAKGNILERFSAQQFPDLHSELNLSSLELGDSALYFCASSVLDRGIHEAFFGQGTRLTVV.

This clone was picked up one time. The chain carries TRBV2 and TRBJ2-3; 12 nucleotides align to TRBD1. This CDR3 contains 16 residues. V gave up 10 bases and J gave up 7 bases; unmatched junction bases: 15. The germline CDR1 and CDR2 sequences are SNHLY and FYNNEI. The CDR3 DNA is TGTGCCAACACTGGAGAACCGGGACAGGGGGCTAATACGCAGTATTTT. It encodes CANTGEPGQGANTQYF. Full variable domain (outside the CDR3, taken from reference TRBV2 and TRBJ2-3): EPEVTQTPSHQVTQMGQEVILRCVPISNHLYFYWYRQILGQKVEFLVSFYNNEISEKSEIFDDQFSVERPDGSNFTLKIRSTKLEDSAMYFCANTGEPGQGANTQYFGPGTRLTVL.